One sample yielded the 2 T cell receptor beta chains listed below, sequenced in a study of beta chain features in type 1 diabetes. The sequenced template was cDNA made from the entire isolated RNA. Method: immunoSEQ multiplex PCR; TCRdb's copy keeps in-frame clones and lacks some. Of roughly 610,000 clones listed, roughly 16% are singletons. The sample consisted of naive CD4+ T cells from blood. These TCRs come from a man in his late teens or twenties in good health.

This chain joins TRBV7-9 and TRBJ2-6, with no clear D. Trimming removed 5 bases at V and 0 bases at J, with 11 bases between. Germline CDR1 is SEHNR and CDR2 is FQNEAQ (reference sequence). The CDR3 is 16 residues long. The CDR3 region is CASSAGESSGANVLTF. For the CDR3, the DNA is TGTGCCAGCAGCGCCGGCGAGTCCTCTGGGGCCAACGTCCTGACTTTC.

This clone was seen only a few times. The chain uses TRBV2 and TRBJ2-6; TRBD1 might be the D (6 bases). There are 16 residues in the CDR3. The ends were cut back, 3 bases at V and 4 bases at J, with 13 bases in the middle. Germline CDR1 reads SNHLY; CDR2 reads FYNNEI. The chain's CDR3 is CASSDSTGRGANVLTF. CDR3 in DNA: TGTGCCAGCAGTGACTCCACAGGGCGAGGGGCCAACGTCCTGACTTTC.